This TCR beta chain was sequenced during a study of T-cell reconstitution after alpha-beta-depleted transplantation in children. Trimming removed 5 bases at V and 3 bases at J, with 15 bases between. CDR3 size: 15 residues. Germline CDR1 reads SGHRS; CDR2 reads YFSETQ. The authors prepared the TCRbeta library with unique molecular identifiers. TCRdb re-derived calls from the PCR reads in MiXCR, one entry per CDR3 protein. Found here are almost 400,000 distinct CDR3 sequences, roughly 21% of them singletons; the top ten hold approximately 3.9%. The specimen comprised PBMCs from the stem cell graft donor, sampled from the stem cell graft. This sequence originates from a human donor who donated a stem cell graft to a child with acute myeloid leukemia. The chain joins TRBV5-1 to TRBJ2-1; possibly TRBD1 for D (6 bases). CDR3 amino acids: CASSPWTALYNEQFF. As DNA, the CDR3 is TGCGCCAGCAGTCCCTGGACAGCCCTCTACAATGAGCAGTTCTTC.